This T cell receptor (beta chain) derives from a study of T cell responses to AZD1222 COVID-19 vaccine. Study-wide results and caveats: Only six individuals given AZD1222 were seropositive at baseline. It was only after the peak T cell response that any repertoires were sampled. Vaccine-related CD4 TCRs covered spike, predominating at 160-218 and 743-854.

Sequenced by immunoSEQ multiplex PCR; TCRdb stores in-frame clones only, minus some. The sample includes 70,000 to 95,000 clones, more than 70% of them seen just once. Concerning this clone: Its antigen is not known.

The CDR3 extends over 14 amino acids. V gave up 7 bases and J gave up 10 bases, with 20 bases separating them. From germline, CDR1 is LNHDA and CDR2 SQIVND (reference sequence). The material was peripheral blood, obtained 28 days after the second AZD1222 dose. The chain uses TRBV19 and TRBJ2-1; the D gene is possibly TRBD1 (5 bases). The receptor was isolated from an adult who received the AZD1222 COVID-19 vaccine. CDR3 protein: CASTRWGSSEEQFF. The CDR3 nucleotides read TGTGCCAGTACTAGATGGGGCTCGTCAGAGGAGCAGTTCTTC. The complete variable domain, with remaining parts taken from reference TRBV19 and TRBJ2-1, reads DGGITQSPKYLFRKEGQNVTLSCEQNLNHDAMYWYRQDPGQGLRLIYYSQIVNDFQKGDIAEGYSVSREKKESFPLTVTSAQKNPTAFYLCASTRWGSSEEQFFGPGTRLTVL.